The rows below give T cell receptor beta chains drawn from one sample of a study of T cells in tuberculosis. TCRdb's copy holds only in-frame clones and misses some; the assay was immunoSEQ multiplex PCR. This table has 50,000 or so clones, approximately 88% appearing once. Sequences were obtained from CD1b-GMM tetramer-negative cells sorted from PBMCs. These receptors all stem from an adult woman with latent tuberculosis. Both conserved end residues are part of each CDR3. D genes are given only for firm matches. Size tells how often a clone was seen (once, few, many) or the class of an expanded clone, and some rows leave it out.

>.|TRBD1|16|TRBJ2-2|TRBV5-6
CASSSGQGSNTGELFF
TGTGCCAGCAGCTCCGGACAGGGATCGAACACCGGGGAGCTGTTTTTT
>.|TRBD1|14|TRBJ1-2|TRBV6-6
CASNQGARRPGYTF
TGTGCCAGCAACCAGGGGGCGAGGCGTCCAGGCTACACCTTC
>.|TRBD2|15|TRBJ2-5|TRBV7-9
CASSLYTSGMETQYF
TGTGCCAGCAGCTTATACACTAGCGGGATGGAGACCCAGTACTTC
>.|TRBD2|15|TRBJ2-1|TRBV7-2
CASSPWGTTSDEQFF
TGTGCCAGCAGTCCATGGGGGACTACTAGCGATGAGCAGTTCTTC
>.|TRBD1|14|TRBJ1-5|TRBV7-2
CASSLDRGNQPQHF
TGTGCCAGCAGCCTTGACAGGGGCAATCAGCCCCAGCATTTT
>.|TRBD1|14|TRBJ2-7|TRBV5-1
CASSIQGANYEQYF
TGCGCCAGCAGCATACAGGGGGCGAACTACGAGCAGTACTTC
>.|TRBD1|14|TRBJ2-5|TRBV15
CATTDRGEGETQYF
TGTGCCACAACTGACAGGGGGGAGGGAGAGACCCAGTACTTC
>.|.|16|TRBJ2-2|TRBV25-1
CASSEYIGSSTGELFF
TGTGCCAGCAGTGAATATATCGGGAGTTCCACCGGGGAGCTGTTTTTT
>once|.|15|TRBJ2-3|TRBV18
CASSPQLAGRDTQYF
TGTGCCAGCTCACCACAGTTGGCGGGGCGAGATACGCAGTATTTT
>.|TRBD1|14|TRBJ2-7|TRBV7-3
CASSPGQGLYEQYF
TGTGCCAGCAGCCCCGGACAGGGGTTGTACGAGCAGTACTTC
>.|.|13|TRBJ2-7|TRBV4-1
CASSQTNPGEQYF
TGCGCCAGCAGCCAAACGAATCCCGGCGAGCAGTACTTC